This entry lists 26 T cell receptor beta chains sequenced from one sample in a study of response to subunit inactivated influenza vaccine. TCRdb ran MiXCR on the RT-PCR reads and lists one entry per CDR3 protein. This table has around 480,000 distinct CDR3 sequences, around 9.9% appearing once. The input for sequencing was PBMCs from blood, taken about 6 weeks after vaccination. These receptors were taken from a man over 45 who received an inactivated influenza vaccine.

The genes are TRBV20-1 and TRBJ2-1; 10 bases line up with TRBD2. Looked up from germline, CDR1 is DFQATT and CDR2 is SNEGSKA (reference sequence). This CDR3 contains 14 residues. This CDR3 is CSPEGLAGVNEQFF. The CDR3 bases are TGCAGCCCGGAAGGGCTAGCGGGGGTCAATGAGCAGTTCTTC.

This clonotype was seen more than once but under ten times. The CDR3 loop reads CASSLGPRAGELFF. Here the CDR3 DNA reads TGTGCCAGCAGTTTAGGACCCCGCGCCGGGGAGCTGTTTTTT. This sequence joins TRBV27 and TRBJ2-2, with unresolved D. The CDR3 is 14 amino acids. CDR1 is MNHEY and CDR2 is SMNVEV in the germline V gene (reference sequence). Trimming took off 2 bases at V and 6 bases at J, with 10 bases between the two ends.

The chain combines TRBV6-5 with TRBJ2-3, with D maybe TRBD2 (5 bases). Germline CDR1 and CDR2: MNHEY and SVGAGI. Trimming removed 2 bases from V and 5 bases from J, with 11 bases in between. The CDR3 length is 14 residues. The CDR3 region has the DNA TGTGCCAGCAGTTACGGGCGGGTTGAAGATACGCAGTATTTT. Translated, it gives CASSYGRVEDTQYF.

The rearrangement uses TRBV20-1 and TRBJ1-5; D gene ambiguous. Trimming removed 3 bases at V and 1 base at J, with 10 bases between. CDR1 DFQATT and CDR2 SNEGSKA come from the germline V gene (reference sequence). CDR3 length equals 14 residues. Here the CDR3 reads CSASGGSSNQPQHF. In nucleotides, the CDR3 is TGCAGTGCTAGCGGAGGGTCGAGCAATCAGCCCCAGCATTTT.

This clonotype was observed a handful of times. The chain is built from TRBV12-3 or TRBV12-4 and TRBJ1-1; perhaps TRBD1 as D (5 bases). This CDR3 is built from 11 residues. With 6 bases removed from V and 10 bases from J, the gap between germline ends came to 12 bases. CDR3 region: CASSFTGVAFF. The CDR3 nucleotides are TGTGCCAGCAGCTTTACAGGTGTAGCTTTCTTT.

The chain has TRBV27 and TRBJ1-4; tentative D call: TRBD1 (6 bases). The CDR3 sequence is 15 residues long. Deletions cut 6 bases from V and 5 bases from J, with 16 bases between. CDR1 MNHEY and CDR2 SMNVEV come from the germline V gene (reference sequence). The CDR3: CASRGSGALNEKLFF. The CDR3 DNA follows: TGTGCCAGCAGGGGCTCAGGGGCCCTAAATGAAAAACTGTTTTTT.

The CDR3 DNA reads TGTGCCAGCAGCTTGGAGCGGAGATCCTACAATGAGCAGTTCTTC. Translation gives CASSLERRSYNEQFF. This chain joins TRBV5-8 and TRBJ2-1; D is perhaps TRBD2 (5 bases). V gave up 0 bases and J gave up 1 base, with 8 bases separating them. The germline CDR1 and CDR2 sequences are SGHTS and YDEGEE. The CDR3 has 15 amino acids.

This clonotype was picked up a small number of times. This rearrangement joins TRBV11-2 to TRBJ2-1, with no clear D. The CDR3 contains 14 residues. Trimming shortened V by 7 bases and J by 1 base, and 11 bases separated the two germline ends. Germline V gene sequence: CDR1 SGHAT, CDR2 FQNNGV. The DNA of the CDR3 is TGTGCCAGCACCATTAGTCAATCCTACAATGAGCAGTTCTTC. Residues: CASTISQSYNEQFF.

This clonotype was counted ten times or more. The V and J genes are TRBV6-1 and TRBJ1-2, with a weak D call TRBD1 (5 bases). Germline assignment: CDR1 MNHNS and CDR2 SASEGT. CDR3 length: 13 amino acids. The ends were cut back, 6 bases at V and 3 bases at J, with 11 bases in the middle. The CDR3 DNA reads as TGTGCCAGCAGCCCACAGGTGGACTATGGCTACACCTTC. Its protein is CASSPQVDYGYTF.

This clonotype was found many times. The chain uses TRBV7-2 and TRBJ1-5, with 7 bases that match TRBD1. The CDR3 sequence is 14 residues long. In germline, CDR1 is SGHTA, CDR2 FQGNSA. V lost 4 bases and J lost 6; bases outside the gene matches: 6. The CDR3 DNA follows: TGTGCCAGCAGCTCAGGGGGGATCGCTCAGCCCCAGCATTTT. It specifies CASSSGGIAQPQHF.

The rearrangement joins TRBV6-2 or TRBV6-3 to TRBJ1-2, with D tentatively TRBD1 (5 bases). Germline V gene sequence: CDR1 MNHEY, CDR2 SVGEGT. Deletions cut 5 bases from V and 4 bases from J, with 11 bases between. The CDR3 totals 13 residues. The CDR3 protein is CASSPGHPYGYTF. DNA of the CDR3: TGTGCCAGCAGTCCCGGACATCCCTATGGCTACACCTTC.

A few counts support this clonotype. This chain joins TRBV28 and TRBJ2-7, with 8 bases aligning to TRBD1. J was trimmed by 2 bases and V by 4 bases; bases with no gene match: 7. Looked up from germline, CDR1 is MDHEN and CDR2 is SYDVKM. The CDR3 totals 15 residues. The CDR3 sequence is CASSSRDRQAYEQYF. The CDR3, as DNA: TGTGCCAGCAGTTCCCGGGACAGGCAAGCCTACGAGCAGTACTTC.

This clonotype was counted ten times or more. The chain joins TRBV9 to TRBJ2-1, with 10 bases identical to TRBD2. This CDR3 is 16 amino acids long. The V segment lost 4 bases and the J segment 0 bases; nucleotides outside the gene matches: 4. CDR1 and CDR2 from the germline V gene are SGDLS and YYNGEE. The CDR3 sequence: CASSIRTSGSYNEQFF. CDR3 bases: TGTGCCAGCAGCATCCGGACTAGCGGCTCCTACAATGAGCAGTTCTTC.

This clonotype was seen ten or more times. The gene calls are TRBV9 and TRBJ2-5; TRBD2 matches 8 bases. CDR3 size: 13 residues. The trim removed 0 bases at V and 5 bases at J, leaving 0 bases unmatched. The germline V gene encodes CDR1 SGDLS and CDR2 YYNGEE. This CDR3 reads CASSVAGGETQYF. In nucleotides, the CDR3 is TGTGCCAGCAGCGTAGCGGGAGGGGAGACCCAGTACTTC.

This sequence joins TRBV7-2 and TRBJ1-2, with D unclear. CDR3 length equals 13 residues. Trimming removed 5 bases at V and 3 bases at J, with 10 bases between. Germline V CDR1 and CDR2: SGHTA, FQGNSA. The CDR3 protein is CASSPRRDYGYTF. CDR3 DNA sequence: TGTGCCAGCAGCCCCCGGAGGGACTATGGCTACACCTTC.

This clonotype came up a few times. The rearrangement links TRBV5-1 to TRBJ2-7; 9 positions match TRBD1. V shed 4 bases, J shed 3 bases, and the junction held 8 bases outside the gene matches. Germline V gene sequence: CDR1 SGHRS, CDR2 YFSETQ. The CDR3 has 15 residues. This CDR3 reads CASSIVPGQGYEQYF. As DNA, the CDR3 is TGCGCCAGCAGCATTGTACCGGGACAGGGCTACGAGCAGTACTTC.

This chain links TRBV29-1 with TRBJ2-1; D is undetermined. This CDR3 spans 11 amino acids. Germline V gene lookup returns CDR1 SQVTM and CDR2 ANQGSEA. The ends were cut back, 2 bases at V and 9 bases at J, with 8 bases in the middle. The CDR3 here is CSVEITIEQFF. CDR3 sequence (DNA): TGCAGCGTTGAAATAACAATTGAGCAGTTCTTC.

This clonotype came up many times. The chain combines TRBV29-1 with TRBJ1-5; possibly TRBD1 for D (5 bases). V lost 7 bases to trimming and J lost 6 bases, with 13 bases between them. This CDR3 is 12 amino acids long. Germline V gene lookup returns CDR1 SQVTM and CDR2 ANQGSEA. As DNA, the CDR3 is TGCAGCGCCAGGGACGGCGGTCAGCCCCAGCATTTT. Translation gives CSARDGGQPQHF. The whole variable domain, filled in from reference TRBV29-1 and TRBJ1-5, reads SAVISQKPSRDICQRGTSLTIQCQVDSQVTMMFWYRQQPGQSLTLIATANQGSEATYESGFVIDKFPISRPNLTFSTLTVSNMSPEDSSIYLCSARDGGQPQHFGDGTRLSIL.

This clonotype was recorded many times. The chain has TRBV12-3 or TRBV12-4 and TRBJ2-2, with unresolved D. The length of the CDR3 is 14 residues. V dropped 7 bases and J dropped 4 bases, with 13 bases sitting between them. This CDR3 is CASTRTARTGELFF. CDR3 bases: TGTGCCAGCACCAGGACGGCGCGCACCGGGGAGCTGTTTTTT.

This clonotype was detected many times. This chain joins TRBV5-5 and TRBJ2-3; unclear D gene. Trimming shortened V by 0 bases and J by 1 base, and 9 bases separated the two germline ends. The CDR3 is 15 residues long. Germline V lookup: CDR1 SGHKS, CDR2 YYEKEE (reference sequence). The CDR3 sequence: CASSLVQIGTDTQYF. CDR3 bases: TGTGCCAGCAGCTTGGTGCAGATTGGCACAGATACGCAGTATTTT.

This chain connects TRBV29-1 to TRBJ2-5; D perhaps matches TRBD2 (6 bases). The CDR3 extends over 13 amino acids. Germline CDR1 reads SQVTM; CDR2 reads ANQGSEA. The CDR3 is CSLNRAGRETQYF. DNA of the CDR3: TGCAGTCTCAATCGGGCAGGGAGGGAGACCCAGTACTTC.

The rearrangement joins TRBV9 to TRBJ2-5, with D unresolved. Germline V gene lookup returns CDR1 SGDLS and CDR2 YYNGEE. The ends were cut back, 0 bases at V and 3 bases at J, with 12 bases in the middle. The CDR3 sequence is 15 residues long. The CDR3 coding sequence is TGTGCCAGCAGCGTAGGGGTTAGCACAGAAGAGACCCAGTACTTC. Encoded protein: CASSVGVSTEETQYF.

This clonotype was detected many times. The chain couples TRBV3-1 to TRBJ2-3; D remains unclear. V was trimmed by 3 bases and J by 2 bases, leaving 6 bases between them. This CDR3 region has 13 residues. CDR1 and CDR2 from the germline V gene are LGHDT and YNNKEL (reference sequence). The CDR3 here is CASSHLNTDTQYF. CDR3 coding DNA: TGTGCCAGCAGCCACTTAAACACAGATACGCAGTATTTT.

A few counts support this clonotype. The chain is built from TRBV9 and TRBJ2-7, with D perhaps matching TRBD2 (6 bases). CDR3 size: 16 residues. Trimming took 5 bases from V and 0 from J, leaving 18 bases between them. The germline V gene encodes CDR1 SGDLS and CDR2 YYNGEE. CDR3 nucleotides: TGTGCCAGCAGAAGGGGTAATAGCGGACACTCCTACGAGCAGTACTTC. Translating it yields CASRRGNSGHSYEQYF.

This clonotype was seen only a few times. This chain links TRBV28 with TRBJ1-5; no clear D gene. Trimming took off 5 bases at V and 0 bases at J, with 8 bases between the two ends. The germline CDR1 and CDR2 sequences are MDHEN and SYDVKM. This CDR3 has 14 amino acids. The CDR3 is CASSVPGSNQPQHF. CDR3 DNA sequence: TGTGCCAGCAGTGTACCTGGTAGCAATCAGCCCCAGCATTTT.

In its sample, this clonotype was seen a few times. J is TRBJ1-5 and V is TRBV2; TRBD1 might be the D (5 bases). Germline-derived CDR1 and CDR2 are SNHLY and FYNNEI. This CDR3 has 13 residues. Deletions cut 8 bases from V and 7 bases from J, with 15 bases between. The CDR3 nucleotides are TGTGCCAGCTTAGGGGAGTTTGGACAGCCCCAGCATTTT. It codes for CASLGEFGQPQHF.